This T cell receptor (beta chain) is from a study of blood T cell repertoires in COVID-19. As for the study in general: Spain, Italy and the United States supplied samples that represented acute and convalescent COVID-19. PBMCs, B-cell-depleted T cells, or T cells provided the cDNA or gDNA that made up the material.

In its sample, this clone was seen once. The CDR3 has 11 residues. CDR1 and CDR2 from the germline V gene are LNHNV and YYDKDF (reference sequence). Original processing notes: The assay estimated nucleated cells by amplifying reference gene primers. TCRdb's copy holds only in-frame clones and misses some; the assay was immunoSEQ multiplex PCR. Clone size and V and J calls were adopted from that table, with D and trimming inferred from the DNA. The repertoire holds approximately 70,000 clones, with roughly 82% as singletons. Sequenced sample: peripheral blood. The chain combines TRBV15 with TRBJ2-5, with D tentatively TRBD1 (5 bases). The TCR sequence derives from a woman of 80 years or more with acute or convalescent COVID-19. This chain's CDR3 is CATGFQETQYF. CDR3 bases: TGTGCTACAGGATTTCAAGAGACCCAGTACTTC.